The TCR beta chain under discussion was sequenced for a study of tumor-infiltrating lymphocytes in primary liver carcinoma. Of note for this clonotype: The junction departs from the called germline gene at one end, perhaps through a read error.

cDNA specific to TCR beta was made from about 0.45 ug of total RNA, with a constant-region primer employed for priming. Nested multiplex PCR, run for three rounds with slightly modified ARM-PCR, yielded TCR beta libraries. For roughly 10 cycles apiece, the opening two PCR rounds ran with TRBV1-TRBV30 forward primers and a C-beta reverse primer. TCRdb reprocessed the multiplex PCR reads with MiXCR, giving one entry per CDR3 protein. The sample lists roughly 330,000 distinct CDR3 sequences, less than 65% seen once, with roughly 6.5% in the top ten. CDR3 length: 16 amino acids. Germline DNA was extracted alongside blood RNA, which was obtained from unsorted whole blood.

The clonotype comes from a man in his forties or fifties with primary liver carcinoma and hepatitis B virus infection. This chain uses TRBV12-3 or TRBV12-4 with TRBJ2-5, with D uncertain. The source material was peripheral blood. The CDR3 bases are TGTGCCAGCAGTCTCACATCCGGAACGGCCCAAGAGACCCAGAACTTC. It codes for CASSLTSGTAQETQNF.